The T cell receptor beta chain described here comes from a study of cytomegalovirus exposure and HLA in healthy donors (dated by TCRdb to the late 2010s). For context, the study as a whole: An earlier analysis of fewer than 750 of the donors reported about 260 Gb of sequence data and some 110 million unique TCR beta sequences obtained from roughly 180 million T cells. About 280 gigabases of sequencing data and around 80 million unique TCR sequences made up an early release that covered several hundred HLA-typed donors. Of the 300 to 400 genotyped donors, approximately 83% fell in the genetic ancestry cluster associated with self-reported Caucasian donors. The study aimed to test whether cataloging public T cell receptors could reveal signatures of past pathogen exposure. Using immunosequencing, the study profiled T cell repertoires from approximately 700 subjects and related those repertoires to cytomegalovirus serostatus. A separate validation cohort of 100 to 150 different subjects was used in addition to the approximately 700-subject first cohort. To predict cytomegalovirus infection status, the study combined high-throughput TCR immunosequencing, statistical association of individual TCRs with disease status, and machine learning. A later analysis re-examined previously published TCR beta repertoires from more than 550 donors and added high-resolution HLA genotyping to investigate patterns of TCR occurrence. The later analysis used no new phenotypic data to find candidate immune exposures, relying instead on TCR beta sequences and their occurrence across donors. An earlier analysis of 587 of the donors used high-throughput TCR beta sequencing to judge whether each TCR beta V gene segment behaved as functional or pseudogenic. Donor age, sex, ethnicity and CMV serostatus were collected together with the repertoire data. Genome-wide SNP genotypes for about three fifths of the roughly 670 donors were used in a later genetic analysis, which treated that subset as a discovery cohort. All discovery cohort repertoires had been generated using a single sequencing platform. Both class I and class II loci were covered by HLA typing, at four-digit resolution. Typing coverage varied by locus: about 620-630 donors for A, B, C, DRB1 and DQB1; under 550 for DQA1; more than 600 for DPA1; 400 to 480 for DPB1. Several DR-DQ haplotypes were treated as single units for association and clustering because of strong linkage in the cohort. Across about 380 genotyped donors of the cohort, an average of approximately 240,000 unique TCR beta nucleotide sequences per donor were sequenced, and roughly a sixth of those sequences were non-productive. General conclusions and limits of the study: According to a later genetic analysis, donors in an Asian-associated ancestry cluster had fewer N-insertions in productive TCRs than the roughly 700-donor mean. The sequencing pipeline was judged likely to have produced a cluster of highly shared sequence variants as a technical artifact. V-gene and J-gene trimming of TCR beta chains was associated with a missense DCLRE1C variant in a later genetic analysis, and the association was replicated in an independent cohort. In this cohort, only TCR beta chains were sequenced, and detectable features were limited by the absence of alpha or paired-chain data. Assigning TCR associations to individual alleles was difficult when HLA alleles, especially DR and DQ, strongly co-occurred. In the study, about 150 TCR beta chains were listed as associated with cytomegalovirus. In a later analysis, several top co-occurrence clusters were reported to appear linked to parvovirus B19, influenza, CMV and Epstein-Barr virus. In a later analysis, around 15,000 TCR beta sequences were associated with specific HLA alleles at a false discovery rate of 0.05. According to the authors, the approach could potentially be generalized to other disease states and immunological phenotypes. Because HLA typing was unavailable for some donors at each locus, only the typed subset was used in association tests. Linkage disequilibrium might explain the correlated functional status among segregating V segments, but an unknown experimental factor could not be excluded. According to a later analysis, TCR association rates differed among HLA loci, with DRB1 alleles showing the most associated TCRs and HLA-C alleles showing the fewest. Compared with equally common non-associated chains, HLA-associated TCR beta chains in a later analysis were more clonally expanded and had lower generation probabilities. In both the original and validation cohorts, the classifier was reported to diagnose cytomegalovirus status with high specificity and sensitivity. Presence/absence analyses assumed roughly uniform sequencing depth across donors, an assumption that may not hold. A further reported finding was that TCR beta sequences accurately predicted the HLA-A and HLA-B alleles for most subjects in the first cohort. According to a later analysis, most CMV-associated TCR beta chains appeared to be HLA-restricted, and the HLA associations seemed to be driven largely by CMV exposure. While some public TCRs were present in many individuals, most TCR sequences turned up only very rarely across donors. Because counts were too low, more than 15 rarely observed V segments, including chromosome 9 orphons, were left out of the earlier analysis of some 640 of the donors. A few of the identified cytomegalovirus-associated TCR beta chains were confirmed in vitro to be specific for cytomegalovirus antigens. Immune exposure information for the cohort was limited to CMV serostatus. In an earlier analysis of a few hundred of the donors, most TCR beta V segments were observed in productive rearrangements about 90% or about 30% of the time, broadly matching IMGT annotations.

The cohort was made up of approximately 670 healthy bone marrow donors. All cohort members were sampled while nominally healthy, although unrecorded immune exposures were likely present. The donor was CMV seropositive and belonged to the group of 250 to 350 seropositive cohort members. A peripheral blood sample was collected from each donor, and TCR beta sequencing was performed on peripheral blood mononuclear cells. Genomic DNA extraction from the blood cell samples was performed with the Qiagen DNeasy Blood Extraction Kit. Library generation was performed with the immunoSEQ multiplex PCR assay. For the multiplex PCR, a mixture combining 60 forward primers for TCR Vbeta segments and 13 reverse primers for TCR Jbeta segments was used. Amplification of the CDR3 region of rearranged TCR beta genes was performed with a multiplex PCR assay on genomic DNA. On the Illumina HiSeq System, the amplified TCR beta libraries were sequenced as 87-base-pair reads. In the source study's methods: In a later analysis, 77 million or so unique TCR beta chains were counted across the 500 to 700 repertoires, and around 10 million of these chains were shared by at least two donors. Raw reads were error-corrected and collapsed into unique sequences by a nearest-neighbor algorithm in which closely related sequences were merged to remove PCR and sequencing errors. Alignment of CDR3 sequences to IMGT reference sequences was used to assign V, D and J gene segments. Each retained sequence needed at least a six-nucleotide match to both a V gene segment and a J gene segment. A rearrangement was called productive if the CDR3 had no stop codons and remained in frame with V and J, and every other rearrangement was called non-productive. CDR3 was defined by IMGT convention, running from the second conserved V-encoded cysteine to the conserved J-encoded phenylalanine. The earlier analysis of some 550 of the donors excluded any sequence lacking an unambiguous match to a single V gene segment. In an earlier analysis of several hundred of the donors, V segments were called functional above 56.7% productive rearrangements and were called segregating when the between-donor standard deviation exceeded 5%. A statistical classification framework was built to diagnose cytomegalovirus status from the catalog of TCR beta chain sequences. A later analysis assigned V and J genes by comparing TCR nucleotide sequences with IMGT/GENE-DB human TR gene sequences. Using the TCRdist pipeline, a later analysis assigned CDR3 sequences along with most-parsimonious VDJ recombination scenarios. In a later analysis, every TCR beta chain was defined by the combination of its CDR3 amino acid sequence and its V-gene family, and reads without a unique V-gene family were dropped. To address suspected cross-contamination and a sequencing artifact, a later analysis removed roughly 580 highly shared, low-generation-probability nucleotide sequences. In a later analysis, a clonal expansion index was calculated for each public chain from normalized within-repertoire ranks of inferred template counts. In a later analysis, generation probabilities were computed using a VDJ recombination model fitted to out-of-frame rearrangements, and the results were checked against IGoR. In a later analysis, hypergeometric tests were used to score TCR-TCR, TCR-HLA and TCR-CMV co-occurrence, with a repertoire-size bias correction applied to TCR pairs. A later analysis estimated false discovery rates by permuting HLA or CMV assignments 20 times. In a later analysis, co-occurring TCRs were grouped with DBSCAN, and TCRdist sequence similarity was added when clustering was performed within HLA-allele-positive subsets. Co-occurrence clustering excluded repertoires with fewer than 30,000 or more than 120,000 public chains, plus five with anomalous nucleotide sharing. Imported from immuneACCESS, the table was reduced by TCRdb to in-frame sequences with V and J called. These copies leave out some clones; in studies compared against another copy, an unresolved V gene accounts for under half, and the cause of the remainder is not known. V and J calls and clone size follow that table, whereas D and trimming were derived from the DNA. Within this sample are about 130,000 clones, with approximately 89% of them counted one time only. The ten top clones hold under 7% of the sample.

Worth noting for this clone: The target of this receptor is not known. The input lacks base qualities; no much larger clone sits a single base away. This sample also contains other DNA sequences that code for the same CDR3.

The TCR originated in a woman aged 25 to 39 in good health and CMV-seropositive. Source material: PBMCs.

The nucleotides are TGTGCCAGCAGTGAAGGGCAGGACTATGGCTACACCTTC. This codes for CASSEGQDYGYTF. The chain was built from TRBV2 and TRBJ1-2; the D gene lacks a confident call. Reading from cysteine to phenylalanine, the CDR3 counts 13 amino acids. This entry keeps only the CDR3 DNA: 39 bases, framed from base 1. The germline V gene yields SNHLY for CDR1 and FYNNEI for CDR2. V loses 1 base, J loses 3 bases, and the germline ends lie 6 bases apart.